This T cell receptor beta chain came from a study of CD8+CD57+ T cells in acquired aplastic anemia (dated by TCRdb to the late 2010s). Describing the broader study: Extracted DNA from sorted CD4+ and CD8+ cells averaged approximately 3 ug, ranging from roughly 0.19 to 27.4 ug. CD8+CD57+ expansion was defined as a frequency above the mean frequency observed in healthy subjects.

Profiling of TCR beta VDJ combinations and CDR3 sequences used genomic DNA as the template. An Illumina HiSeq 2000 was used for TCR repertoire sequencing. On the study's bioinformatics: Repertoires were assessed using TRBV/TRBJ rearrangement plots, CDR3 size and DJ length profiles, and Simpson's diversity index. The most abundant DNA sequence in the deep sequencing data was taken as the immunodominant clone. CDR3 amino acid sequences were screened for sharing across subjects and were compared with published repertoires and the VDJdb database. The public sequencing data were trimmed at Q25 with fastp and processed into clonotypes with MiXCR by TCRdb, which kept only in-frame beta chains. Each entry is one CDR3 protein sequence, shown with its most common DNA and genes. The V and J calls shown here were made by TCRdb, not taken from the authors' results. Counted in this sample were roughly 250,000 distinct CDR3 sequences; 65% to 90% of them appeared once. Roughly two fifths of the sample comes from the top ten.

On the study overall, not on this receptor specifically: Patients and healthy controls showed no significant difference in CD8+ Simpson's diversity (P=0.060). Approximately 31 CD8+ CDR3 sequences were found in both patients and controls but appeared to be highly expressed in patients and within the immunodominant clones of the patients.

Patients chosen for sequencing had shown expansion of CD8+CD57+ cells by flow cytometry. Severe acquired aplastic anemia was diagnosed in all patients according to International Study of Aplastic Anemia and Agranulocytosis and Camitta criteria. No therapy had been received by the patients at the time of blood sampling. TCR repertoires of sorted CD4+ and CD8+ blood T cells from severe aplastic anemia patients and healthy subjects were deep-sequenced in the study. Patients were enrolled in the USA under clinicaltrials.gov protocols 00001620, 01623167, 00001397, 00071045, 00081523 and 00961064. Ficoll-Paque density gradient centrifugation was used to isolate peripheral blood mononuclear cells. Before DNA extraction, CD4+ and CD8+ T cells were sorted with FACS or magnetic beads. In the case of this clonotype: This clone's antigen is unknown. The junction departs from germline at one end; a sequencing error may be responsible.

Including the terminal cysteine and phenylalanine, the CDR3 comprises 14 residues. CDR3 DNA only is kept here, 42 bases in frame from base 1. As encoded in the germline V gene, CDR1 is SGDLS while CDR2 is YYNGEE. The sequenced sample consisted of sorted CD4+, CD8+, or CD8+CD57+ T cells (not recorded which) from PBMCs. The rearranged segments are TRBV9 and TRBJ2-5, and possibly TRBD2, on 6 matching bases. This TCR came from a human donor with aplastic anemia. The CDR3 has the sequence CASSIASARNHQHF. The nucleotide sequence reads TGTGCCAGCAGCATAGCTAGCGCCCGAAATCACCAGCACTTC.